This TCR beta chain was retrieved from a study of blood T cell repertoires in COVID-19. Looking at the study overall: The cDNA or gDNA used as material had been derived from T cells, B-cell-depleted T cells, or PBMCs.

The authors' processing: Quantification of nucleated cells was approximated via reference gene primer amplification. The data were produced by immunoSEQ multiplex PCR, yet TCRdb's version contains in-frame clones alone and is incomplete. That table furnishes V, J and clone size, whereas the DNA furnished D and trimming. The table includes under 550,000 clones, 80% to 90% detected once. Per germline, CDR1 DFQATT and CDR2 SNEGSKA (reference sequence). The CDR3 runs 14 residues. The V and J ends lost 3 bases and 9 bases respectively, with 18 bases between them. A Seattle source enrolled patients during active infection and followed them longitudinally.

This clonotype originated in a man younger than 30 with COVID-19, enrolled during active disease. Sequences were obtained from peripheral blood. The chain combines TRBV20-1 with TRBJ2-1; tentative D call: TRBD1 (6 bases). The CDR3, as DNA: TGCAGTGCTAGTTTCGACAGGTTTGGGATTGAGCAGTTCTTC. Translating gives CSASFDRFGIEQFF.